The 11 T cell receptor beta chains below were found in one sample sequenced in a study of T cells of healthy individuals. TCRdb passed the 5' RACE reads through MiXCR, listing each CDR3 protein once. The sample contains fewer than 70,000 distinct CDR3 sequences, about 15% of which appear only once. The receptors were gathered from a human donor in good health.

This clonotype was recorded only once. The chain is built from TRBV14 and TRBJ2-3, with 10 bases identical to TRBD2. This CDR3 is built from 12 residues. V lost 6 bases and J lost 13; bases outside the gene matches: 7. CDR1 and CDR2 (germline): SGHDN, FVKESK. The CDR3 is CASSWTSGSKYF. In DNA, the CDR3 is TGTGCCAGCAGTTGGACTAGCGGATCTAAGTATTTT.

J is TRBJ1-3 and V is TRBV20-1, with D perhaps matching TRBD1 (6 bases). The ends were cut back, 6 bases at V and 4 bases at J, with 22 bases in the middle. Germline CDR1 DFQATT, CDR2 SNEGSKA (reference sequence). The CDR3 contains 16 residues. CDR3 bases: TGCAGTGCCCGCAGTCCGACAGGACTCTTCGGAAACACCATATATTTT. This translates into CSARSPTGLFGNTIYF.

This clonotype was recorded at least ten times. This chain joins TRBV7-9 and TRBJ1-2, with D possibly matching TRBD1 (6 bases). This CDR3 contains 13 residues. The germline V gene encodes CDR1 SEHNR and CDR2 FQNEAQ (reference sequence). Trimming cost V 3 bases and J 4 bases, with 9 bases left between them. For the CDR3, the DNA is TGTGCCAGCAGCTTCGGACAGCTCTATGGCTACACCTTC. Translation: CASSFGQLYGYTF.

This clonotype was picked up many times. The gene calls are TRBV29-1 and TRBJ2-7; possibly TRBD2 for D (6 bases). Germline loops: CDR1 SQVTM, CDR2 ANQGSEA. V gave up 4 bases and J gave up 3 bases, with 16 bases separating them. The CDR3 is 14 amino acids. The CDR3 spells CSVGAGRLIYEQYF. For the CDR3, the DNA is TGCAGCGTTGGTGCAGGGAGGCTGATCTACGAGCAGTACTTC.

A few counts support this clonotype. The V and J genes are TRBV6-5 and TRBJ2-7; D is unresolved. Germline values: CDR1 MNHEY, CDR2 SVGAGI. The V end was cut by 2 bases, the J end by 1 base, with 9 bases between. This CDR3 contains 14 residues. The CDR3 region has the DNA TGTGCCAGCAGTTACACCGGCAGATCCTACGAGCAGTACTTC. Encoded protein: CASSYTGRSYEQYF.

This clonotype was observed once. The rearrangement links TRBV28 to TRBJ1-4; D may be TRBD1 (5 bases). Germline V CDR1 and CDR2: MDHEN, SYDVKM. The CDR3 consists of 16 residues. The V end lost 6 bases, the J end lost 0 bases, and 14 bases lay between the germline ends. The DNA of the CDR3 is TGTGCCAGCAGGGCACAGGAGACAGCAACTAATGAAAAACTGTTTTTT. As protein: CASRAQETATNEKLFF.

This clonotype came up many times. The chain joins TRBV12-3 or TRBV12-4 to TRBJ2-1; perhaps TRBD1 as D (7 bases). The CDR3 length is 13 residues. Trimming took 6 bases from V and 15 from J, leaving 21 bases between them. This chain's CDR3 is CASRGGQTLTSFF. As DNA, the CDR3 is TGTGCCAGCAGGGGGGGACAGACCTTAACTTCGTTCTTC.

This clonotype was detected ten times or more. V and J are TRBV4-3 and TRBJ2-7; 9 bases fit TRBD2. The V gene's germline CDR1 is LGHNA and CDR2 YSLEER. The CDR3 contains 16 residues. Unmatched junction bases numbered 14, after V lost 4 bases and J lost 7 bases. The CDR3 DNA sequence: TGCGCCAGCAGCCGAGCCGTAGGCGGGGGGGCGGGTGAGCAGTACTTC. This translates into CASSRAVGGGAGEQYF.

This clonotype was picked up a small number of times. For the CDR3, the DNA is TGCAGTGCGCCGGACAGGGGGAAGGGGGAGCTGTTTTTT. It is translated as CSAPDRGKGELFF. V is TRBV20-1 and J is TRBJ2-2; 10 bases agree with TRBD1. Germline V lookup: CDR1 DFQATT, CDR2 SNEGSKA (reference sequence). This CDR3 has 13 amino acids. V lost 6 bases and J lost 8; bases outside the gene matches: 6.

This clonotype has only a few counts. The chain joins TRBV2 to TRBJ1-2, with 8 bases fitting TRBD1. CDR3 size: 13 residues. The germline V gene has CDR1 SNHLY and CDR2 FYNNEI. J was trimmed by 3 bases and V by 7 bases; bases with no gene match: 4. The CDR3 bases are TGTGCCAGCATTACGGACAGGGACTATGGCTACACCTTC. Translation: CASITDRDYGYTF.

In nucleotides, the CDR3 is TGTGCCAGCAGTTTCGGCAGGATGAACATTCAGTACTTC. This gives the protein CASSFGRMNIQYF. V is TRBV28 and J is TRBJ2-4; D unclear. Per the germline V gene, CDR1 is MDHEN and CDR2 is SYDVKM. Trimming stripped 3 bases from V and 7 bases from J, with 10 bases between. This CDR3 has 13 amino acids.